A single sample is the source of the 32 T cell receptor beta chains below, sequenced in a study of blood T cell repertoires in COVID-19. Some clones are missing from TCRdb's copy, which holds only in-frame ones; the method was immunoSEQ multiplex PCR. The table shows under 50,000 clones, with around 89% occurring only once. Sequenced input: peripheral blood. The receptors come from a man aged 50 or older with active COVID-19.

The chain couples TRBV7-8 to TRBJ2-6; D gene ambiguous. CDR3 length equals 16 residues. CDR1 SGHVS and CDR2 FQNEAQ come from the germline V gene. Trimming removed 3 bases at V and 3 bases at J, with 12 bases between. As DNA, the CDR3 is TGTGCCAGCAGCTTGGATCACAGCCTTGGGGCCAACGTCCTGACTTTC. It translates to CASSLDHSLGANVLTF.

This clone has a single count. The chain uses TRBV18 and TRBJ1-3; maybe TRBD1 (5 bases). Germline lookup yields CDR1 KGHSH and CDR2 LQKENI. Trimming shortened V by 3 bases and J by 7 bases, and 19 bases separated the two germline ends. The CDR3 spans 16 residues. The CDR3 region has the DNA TGTGCCAGCTCACCTTACCTCGGGGGAATAAGGAACACCATATATTTT. Translating it yields CASSPYLGGIRNTIYF.

This chain uses TRBV19 with TRBJ1-2, with a possible D match to TRBD1 (5 bases). Germline V gene data show CDR1 as LNHDA and CDR2 as SQIVND (reference sequence). CDR3 length: 15 amino acids. The V and J ends lost 4 bases and 4 bases respectively, with 16 bases between them. The CDR3 is CASSTGEAGLYGYTF. CDR3 DNA: TGTGCCAGTAGTACGGGCGAGGCAGGGCTCTATGGCTACACCTTC. The full variable domain, in which reference TRBV19 and TRBJ1-2 provide the parts outside the CDR3, is DGGITQSPKYLFRKEGQNVTLSCEQNLNHDAMYWYRQDPGQGLRLIYYSQIVNDFQKGDIAEGYSVSREKKESFPLTVTSAQKNPTAFYLCASSTGEAGLYGYTFGSGTRLTVV.

The genes are TRBV9 and TRBJ2-3; a weak D match, TRBD2 (7 bases). Trimming cost V 2 bases and J 3 bases, with 13 bases left between them. There are 15 residues in the CDR3. Germline V gene lookup returns CDR1 SGDLS and CDR2 YYNGEE. The CDR3 DNA reads TGTGCCAGCAGCGTGGAAGGGGGAGGGACAGATACGCAGTATTTT. It yields the protein CASSVEGGGTDTQYF.

This clone was counted once. V is TRBV7-8 and J is TRBJ1-1, with D possibly matching TRBD1 (6 bases). The germline V and J ends were trimmed by 5 bases and 1 base, with 14 bases remaining between them. The CDR3 loop spans 15 amino acids. Germline V gene lookup returns CDR1 SGHVS and CDR2 FQNEAQ. The CDR3 spells CASSISRGANTEAFF. In DNA, the CDR3 is TGTGCCAGCAGCATTTCCCGGGGGGCGAACACTGAAGCTTTCTTT.

The genes are TRBV5-4 and TRBJ2-1; D uncertain. CDR1 SGHNT and CDR2 YYREEE come from the germline V gene (reference sequence). The CDR3 extends over 13 amino acids. Trimming shortened V by 2 bases and J by 6 bases, and 9 bases separated the two germline ends. The CDR3 protein is CASSFDFFNEQFF. The CDR3 DNA follows: TGTGCCAGCAGCTTCGACTTCTTCAATGAGCAGTTCTTC.

This chain connects TRBV11-2 to TRBJ2-2; 7 bases fit TRBD1. Trimming took 2 bases from V and 2 from J; bases not matched to a gene: 2. Germline lookup yields CDR1 SGHAT and CDR2 FQNNGV. The length of the CDR3 is 15 residues. CDR3 in DNA: TGTGCCAGCAGCTTAAGACAGGGAAACACCGGGGAGCTGTTTTTT. It yields the protein CASSLRQGNTGELFF.

The chain carries TRBV10-2 and TRBJ2-5; D gene unclear. Germline-derived CDR1 and CDR2 are WSHSY and SAAADI. Trimming took off 8 bases at V and 7 bases at J, with 14 bases between the two ends. This CDR3 spans 12 amino acids. For the CDR3, the DNA is TGCGCCAGCGCGCCTTTATCGGGGACCCAGTACTTC. It translates to CASAPLSGTQYF.

This chain links TRBV24-1 with TRBJ2-2; 9 bases are a match to TRBD2. This CDR3 comprises 17 residues. Trimming took 5 bases from V and 1 from J; bases not matched to a gene: 7. Germline V CDR1 and CDR2: KGHDR, SFDVKD. CDR3 nucleotide sequence: TGTGCCACCAGTGCAGCGGGGGGACTCCAGAACACCGGGGAGCTGTTTTTT. Translation gives CATSAAGGLQNTGELFF.

The rearrangement joins TRBV5-1 to TRBJ2-5, with 13 bases lining up with TRBD2. CDR1 and CDR2 (germline): SGHRS, YFSETQ. This CDR3 spans 19 amino acids. V shed 3 bases and J 7 bases; nucleotides not matched to a gene: 18. CDR3 DNA sequence: TGCGCCAGCAGCTCCCAACCAATATATGGACTAGCGGGGGTGACGACCCAGTACTTC. Translating it yields CASSSQPIYGLAGVTTQYF.

This chain joins TRBV11-2 and TRBJ2-4; no clear D. V was pared by 2 bases and J by 6 bases, with 11 bases between. This CDR3 region has 14 residues. CDR1 is SGHAT and CDR2 is FQNNGV in the germline V gene. Here the CDR3 reads CASSLPQAGNIQYF. CDR3 DNA: TGTGCCAGCAGCTTACCCCAAGCCGGAAACATTCAGTACTTC.

The chain links TRBV28 to TRBJ1-5; 7 positions match TRBD1. The CDR3 is made up of 14 amino acids. V shed 5 bases and J 3 bases; nucleotides not matched to a gene: 4. The germline V gene encodes CDR1 MDHEN and CDR2 SYDVKM. The CDR3 coding sequence is TGTGCCAGCAGTCGGACAGGATACAATCAGCCCCAGCATTTT. This translates into CASSRTGYNQPQHF.

CDR3 residues: CASSLGLAGLFYEQYF. CDR3 in DNA: TGTGCCAGCAGCTTAGGACTAGCGGGGCTTTTTTACGAGCAGTACTTC. This sequence joins TRBV7-2 and TRBJ2-7; the match to TRBD2 covers 11 bases. Germline-derived CDR1 and CDR2 are SGHTA and FQGNSA. The CDR3 is 16 amino acids. With V trimmed by 1 base and J by 4 bases, 6 bases remained unmatched.

This clone was counted once. V gene TRBV1 combines with J gene TRBJ2-5; TRBD2 is the table's D call and was not checked against the DNA. TRBV1 is designated a pseudogene. The CDR3 length is 17 residues. The CDR3: CTSKHDWTSGSIETQYF. The CDR3 nucleotides read TGCACCAGCAAACACGATTGGACTAGCGGGTCCATAGAGACCCAGTACTTC.

V gene TRBV28 combines with J gene TRBJ2-3; 11 nucleotides match TRBD2. V lost 4 bases and J lost 1; bases outside the gene matches: 4. The germline CDR1 and CDR2 sequences are MDHEN and SYDVKM. CDR3 size: 16 residues. The CDR3 sequence is CASSSSLAGGTDTQYF. CDR3 coding DNA: TGTGCCAGCAGTTCCTCACTAGCGGGAGGCACAGATACGCAGTATTTT.

The chain combines TRBV14 with TRBJ2-2; 8 bases are shared with TRBD2. The CDR3 has 14 residues. V lost 6 bases, J lost 7 bases, and 7 bases stayed unmatched. Germline lookup yields CDR1 SGHDN and CDR2 FVKESK. CDR3 loop: CASRRAGGGGELFF. The CDR3 DNA follows: TGTGCCAGCAGACGGGCGGGAGGCGGCGGGGAGCTGTTTTTT.

The chain has TRBV27 and TRBJ2-5; D is possibly TRBD1 (6 bases). This CDR3 region has 16 residues. Germline V gene data show CDR1 as MNHEY and CDR2 as SMNVEV (reference sequence). Deletions cut 5 bases from V and 5 bases from J, with 21 bases between. The chain's CDR3 is CASSLTPTGWRETQYF. The DNA for the CDR3 is TGTGCCAGCAGTCTCACCCCGACAGGTTGGCGGGAGACCCAGTACTTC.

The chain carries TRBV13 and TRBJ2-3; 10 positions agree with TRBD2. Germline values: CDR1 PRHDT, CDR2 FYEKMQ (reference sequence). V shed 5 bases and J 4 bases; nucleotides not matched to a gene: 3. The CDR3 totals 14 residues. The CDR3 protein is CASSSSGRPDTQYF. The CDR3 coding sequence is TGTGCCAGCAGCAGTAGCGGGAGGCCAGATACGCAGTATTTT. Full variable domain (missing parts from reference TRBV13 and TRBJ2-3): AAGVIQSPRHLIKEKRETATLKCYPIPRHDTVYWYQQGPGQDPQFLISFYEKMQSDKGSIPDRFSAQQFSDYHSELNMSSLELGDSALYFCASSSSGRPDTQYFGPGTRLTVL.

The chain joins TRBV11-2 to TRBJ2-5, with 8 bases identical to TRBD1. V was clipped by 2 bases and J by 4 bases; unmatched bases: 3. This CDR3 spans 14 amino acids. Germline CDR1 reads SGHAT; CDR2 reads FQNNGV. CDR3 nucleotides: TGTGCCAGCAGCTTAAATACAGGGGGAGAGACCCAGTACTTC. Translated: CASSLNTGGETQYF.

This clone was detected once. This chain joins TRBV21-1 and TRBJ2-1; no DNA check was done on the table's D call, TRBD1. TRBV21-1 is an annotated pseudogene. CDR3 length: 13 amino acids. The CDR3: CASRQDSDNEQFF. CDR3 coding DNA: TGTGCCAGCCGTCAGGACAGTGACAATGAGCAGTTCTTC.

The gene calls are TRBV12-3 or TRBV12-4 and TRBJ2-3; D is perhaps TRBD2 (6 bases). Trimming removed 3 bases at V and 10 bases at J, with 8 bases between. The CDR3 runs 11 residues. In DNA form, the CDR3 reads TGTGCCAGCAGTTTGGAGCGGGCGCAGTATTTT. Protein: CASSLERAQYF.

This clone has just a few counts. The chain employs TRBV3-1 (or the pseudogene TRBV3-2) and TRBJ2-1, with 9 bases identical to TRBD2. There are 14 residues in the CDR3. The J segment lost 6 bases and the V segment lost 7 bases, leaving 7 bases of the junction unmatched. CDR1 and CDR2 (germline): LGHDT, YNNKEL (reference sequence). The DNA for the CDR3 is TGTGCCAGCAATATAGCGGGAGTAGCCAATGAGCAGTTCTTC. This codes for CASNIAGVANEQFF.

The chain combines TRBV11-2 with TRBJ2-7, with 9 bases aligning to TRBD2. The junction had 3 bases not matched to a gene; V was cut back by 1 base and J by 5 bases. The CDR3 covers 14 residues. Germline V CDR1 and CDR2: SGHAT, FQNNGV. In DNA, the CDR3 is TGTGCCAGCAGCTTAGCCGGGACTAGCAACGAGCAGTACTTC. Translation: CASSLAGTSNEQYF. The full variable domain, with the rest looked up from reference TRBV11-2 and TRBJ2-7, is EAGVAQSPRYKIIEKRQSVAFWCNPISGHATLYWYQQILGQGPKLLIQFQNNGVVDDSQLPKDRFSAERLKGVDSTLKIQPAKLEDSAVYLCASSLAGTSNEQYFGPGTRLTVT.

This clone was observed once. This chain links TRBV7-2 with TRBJ2-3, with a tentative D call TRBD2 (5 bases). Germline V lookup: CDR1 SGHTA, CDR2 FQGNSA. V was cut by 5 bases and J by 7 bases, with 16 bases left in between. The CDR3 is 14 residues long. The CDR3 reads CASSLTRSGHTQYF. The CDR3 nucleotides read TGTGCCAGCAGCCTAACTAGGTCTGGTCATACGCAGTATTTT.

This sequence joins TRBV9 and TRBJ2-2; 7 bases map to TRBD1. The V gene end was trimmed by 0 bases and the J gene end by 3 bases; junction bases not matched to a gene: 8. There are 17 residues in the CDR3. CDR1 is SGDLS, CDR2 YYNGEE, per germline. The CDR3 DNA follows: TGTGCCAGCAGCGTAGGGACAGGTTCACGAGACACCGGGGAGCTGTTTTTT. Encoded protein: CASSVGTGSRDTGELFF.

The chain is built from TRBV7-3 and TRBJ2-1, with 11 bases that match TRBD2. V was clipped by 5 bases and J by 5 bases; unmatched bases: 14. There are 18 residues in the CDR3. CDR1 is SGHTA and CDR2 is FQGTGA in the germline V gene. CDR3 region: CASSVSPTSGNGNNEQFF. DNA of the CDR3: TGTGCCAGCAGCGTATCCCCGACTAGCGGGAACGGGAACAATGAGCAGTTCTTC.

The chain has TRBV28 and TRBJ2-3; 8 nucleotides match TRBD1. The germline V gene encodes CDR1 MDHEN and CDR2 SYDVKM. Unmatched junction bases numbered 9, after V lost 5 bases and J lost 2 bases. The CDR3 is made up of 16 amino acids. This CDR3 reads CASSGVGDRLTDTQYF. The DNA for the CDR3 is TGTGCCAGCAGTGGCGTAGGGGACAGGCTCACAGATACGCAGTATTTT.

This chain connects TRBV4-2 to TRBJ2-1; D might be TRBD2 (6 bases). The germline CDR1 and CDR2 sequences are LGHNA and YNFKEQ. Trimming left V 4 bases short and J 0 bases short, with 10 bases between. CDR3 length equals 15 residues. CDR3 sequence: CASSLAESSYNEQFF. The CDR3 nucleotides are TGTGCCAGCAGCCTAGCGGAAAGCTCCTACAATGAGCAGTTCTTC.

V and J are TRBV7-9 and TRBJ1-5; a weak D match, TRBD1 (5 bases). This CDR3 has 17 residues. Germline V gene sequence: CDR1 SEHNR, CDR2 FQNEAQ (reference sequence). Trimming removed 1 base at V and 1 base at J, with 14 bases between. This CDR3 is CASSLGPRGGSNQPQHF. The DNA for the CDR3 is TGTGCCAGCAGCTTAGGGCCCCGGGGGGGAAGCAATCAGCCCCAGCATTTT.

The rearrangement joins TRBV2 to TRBJ2-1; 10 nucleotides agree with TRBD2. The CDR3 totals 15 residues. Germline trimming cut 10 bases from V and 2 bases from J; bases unmatched to any gene: 8. Per the germline V gene, CDR1 is SNHLY and CDR2 is FYNNEI. DNA of the CDR3: TGTGCCACCCGGGGTAGCGGGAGGACCTACAATGAGCAGTTCTTC. The encoded protein is CATRGSGRTYNEQFF. Complete variable domain (other parts from reference TRBV2 and TRBJ2-1): EPEVTQTPSHQVTQMGQEVILRCVPISNHLYFYWYRQILGQKVEFLVSFYNNEISEKSEIFDDQFSVERPDGSNFTLKIRSTKLEDSAMYFCATRGSGRTYNEQFFGPGTRLTVL.

The V call is TRBV28, the J call TRBJ2-7; 10 bases agree with TRBD2. This CDR3 is built from 16 residues. Germline V lookup: CDR1 MDHEN, CDR2 SYDVKM. V was pared by 4 bases and J by 5 bases, with 11 bases of the junction left unmatched. CDR3 coding DNA: TGTGCCAGCAGTTCTGTCCCCCCTAGCGGGAGCAACGAGCAGTACTTC. Translation: CASSSVPPSGSNEQYF. Filled out from reference TRBV28 and TRBJ2-7, the complete variable domain reads DVKVTQSSRYLVKRTGEKVFLECVQDMDHENMFWYRQDPGLGLRLIYFSYDVKMKEKGDIPEGYSVSREKKERFSLILESASTNQTSMYLCASSSVPPSGSNEQYFGPGTRLTVT.

The chain has TRBV28 and TRBJ1-6; 7 bases are shared with TRBD1. The CDR3 is 14 residues long. Trimming took 6 bases from V and 10 from J; bases not matched to a gene: 9. From germline, CDR1 is MDHEN and CDR2 SYDVKM. CDR3 in DNA: TGTGCCAGCAGGGAACAGGGGTTTAGCTCACCCCTCCACTTT. This gives the protein CASREQGFSSPLHF.